The present T cell receptor beta chain was sequenced within a study of CD4 T cells in relation to SARS-CoV-2 and coronaviruses. Measured with immunoSEQ multiplex PCR; TCRdb has only the in-frame clones, and not every one. The profile shows about 21,000 clones, 60% to 85% of them singletons. Broader study findings: Compared with monoreactive clones, crossreactive clones showed significantly weaker SARS-CoV-2 expansion.

CD4+ T cells from unexposed donors were obtained before the COVID-19 pandemic (2011-2018). CD4+ T cells were isolated from the cells after more than 8 days of culture. This clone came up a few times. The antigen remains undetermined. This CDR3 has 11 amino acids. CDR1 and CDR2 from the germline V gene are SNHLY and FYNNEI. V shed 9 bases and J 8 bases; nucleotides not matched to a gene: 2. The chain combines TRBV2 with TRBJ2-2, with 8 bases lining up with TRBD1. The source material was CD4+ T cells from PBMCs, cultured in vitro. This clonotype was sampled from a human donor in good health. CDR3 loop: CARGQDGELFF. The DNA for the CDR3 is TGTGCCAGGGGACAGGATGGGGAGCTGTTTTTT.